This passage covers 24 T cell receptor beta chains from one sample sequenced in a study of blood T cell repertoires in COVID-19. Sequenced by immunoSEQ multiplex PCR; TCRdb stores in-frame clones only, minus some. The sample shows some 120,000 clones, 80% to 85% of them seen only once. The sample was peripheral blood. The receptor set was obtained from a young woman who had recovered from COVID-19.

The chain carries TRBV7-2 and TRBJ2-5; TRBD2 might be the D (6 bases). The CDR3 runs 12 residues. The germline gives CDR1 SGHTA, CDR2 FQGNSA. The V and J ends lost 11 bases and 5 bases respectively, with 15 bases between them. CDR3 sequence reads: CAGGLLQETQYF. The CDR3, as DNA: TGTGCCGGAGGACTACTCCAGGAGACCCAGTACTTC.

The table lists this clone with many counts. The V gene is TRBV18, the J gene TRBJ2-4; the match to TRBD2 covers 13 bases. This CDR3 has 18 residues. The germline V gene has CDR1 KGHSH and CDR2 LQKENI. The ends lost 1 base at V and 0 bases at J; junction bases unmatched: 3. In nucleotides, the CDR3 is TGTGCCAGCTCACCACGACGGACTAGCGGGGGAGCCAAAAACATTCAGTACTTC. It translates to CASSPRRTSGGAKNIQYF.

The V and J genes are TRBV29-1 and TRBJ2-5; 11 nucleotides match TRBD1. Germline CDR1 reads SQVTM; CDR2 reads ANQGSEA. The CDR3 covers 14 residues. Trimming at V came to 4 bases and at J to 4 bases, leaving 5 bases not matched to a gene. The CDR3 spells CSVGRTGGTETQYF. For the CDR3, the DNA is TGCAGCGTTGGGAGGACAGGGGGCACAGAGACCCAGTACTTC.

This chain links TRBV5-6 with TRBJ1-2, with 9 bases identical to TRBD1. The CDR3 consists of 15 residues. Trimming took 4 bases from V and 5 from J; bases not matched to a gene: 9. CDR1 and CDR2 from the germline V gene are SGHDT and YYEEEE. The CDR3 spells CASSIPGQGGYGYTF. CDR3 DNA: TGTGCCAGCAGCATTCCGGGACAGGGAGGGTATGGCTACACCTTC.

This chain joins TRBV4-1 and TRBJ2-7; 8 bases are a match to TRBD2. The V gene's germline CDR1 is MGHRA and CDR2 YSYEKL. The CDR3 contains 15 residues. Trimming at V came to 0 bases and at J to 6 bases, leaving 7 bases not matched to a gene. DNA of the CDR3: TGCGCCAGCAGCCAAGATCGGGGGGGGCGCGGCGAGCAGTACTTC. Residues: CASSQDRGGRGEQYF.

This rearrangement joins TRBV12-3 or TRBV12-4 to TRBJ2-7, with D unclear. The ends were cut back, 4 bases at V and 0 bases at J, with 7 bases in the middle. The length of the CDR3 is 13 residues. CDR3 protein: CASSSASSYEQYF. The CDR3 DNA reads as TGTGCCAGCAGTTCAGCGAGCTCCTACGAGCAGTACTTC.

The chain recombines TRBV29-1 with TRBJ2-2; 14 nucleotides align to TRBD2. CDR1 and CDR2 from the germline V gene are SQVTM and ANQGSEA. This CDR3 is built from 17 residues. Germline trimming cut 6 bases from V and 4 bases from J; bases unmatched to any gene: 10. CDR3 residues: CSVAGTSGSVSTGELFF. In DNA form, the CDR3 reads TGCAGCGTAGCCGGGACTAGCGGGAGTGTGAGCACCGGGGAGCTGTTTTTT.

The rearrangement joins TRBV4-1 to TRBJ1-4; tentatively, D is TRBD1 (5 bases). V was shortened by 2 bases and J by 10 bases, with 11 bases between the two germline ends. The germline V gene encodes CDR1 MGHRA and CDR2 YSYEKL. The CDR3 totals 13 residues. The CDR3 here is CASSQIGDGKLFF. In DNA form, the CDR3 reads TGCGCCAGCAGCCAAATAGGGGATGGAAAACTGTTTTTT.

In nucleotides, the CDR3 is TGCGCCAGTAGGGACTTAATGGTGGCCGGGGAGCTGTTTTTT. Its protein product is CASRDLMVAGELFF. V gene TRBV5-1 combines with J gene TRBJ2-2; D may be TRBD2 (6 bases). Germline values: CDR1 SGHRS, CDR2 YFSETQ. V gave up 8 bases and J gave up 6 bases, with 17 bases separating them. The CDR3 contains 14 residues. Full variable domain (remainder filled in from reference TRBV5-1 and TRBJ2-2): KAGVTQTPRYLIKTRGQQVTLSCSPISGHRSVSWYQQTPGQGLQFLFEYFSETQRNKGNFPGRFSGRQFSNSRSEMNVSTLELGDSALYLCASRDLMVAGELFFGEGSRLTVL.

This clone was picked up a small number of times. The chain links TRBV9 to TRBJ1-6; D is undetermined. V lost 0 bases to trimming and J lost 0 bases, with 10 bases between them. Germline V gene lookup returns CDR1 SGDLS and CDR2 YYNGEE. This CDR3 contains 17 residues. The CDR3 loop is CASSVGAVSSYNSPLHF. CDR3 DNA: TGTGCCAGCAGCGTAGGGGCAGTTAGCTCCTATAATTCACCCCTCCACTTT.

The V call is TRBV6-5, the J call TRBJ1-1; a weak D match, TRBD1 (5 bases). The V gene lost 0 bases and the J gene lost 3 bases, with 11 bases spanning the gap. Germline V gene sequence: CDR1 MNHEY, CDR2 SVGAGI. The CDR3 has 15 residues. In DNA form, the CDR3 reads TGTGCCAGCAGTTACTCAGGGAGGGGAGACACTGAAGCTTTCTTT. It is translated as CASSYSGRGDTEAFF.

The chain couples TRBV27 to TRBJ2-1; 7 bases are a match to TRBD2. Unmatched junction bases numbered 4, after V lost 8 bases and J lost 3 bases. The germline V gene encodes CDR1 MNHEY and CDR2 SMNVEV (reference sequence). The CDR3 contains 13 residues. The CDR3 DNA follows: TGTGCCAGCGGGGGACTAAACTACAATGAGCAGTTCTTC. Its protein product is CASGGLNYNEQFF.

The V and J genes are TRBV25-1 and TRBJ1-2, with no clear D. The CDR3 loop spans 14 amino acids. The germline V and J ends were trimmed by 7 bases and 4 bases, with 16 bases remaining between them. CDR1 is MGHDK, CDR2 SYGVNS, per germline. CDR3 region: CASNSGSSGYGYTF. In nucleotides, the CDR3 is TGTGCCAGCAATAGCGGGTCGTCGGGCTATGGCTACACCTTC.

The count of this clone is one. The chain couples TRBV24-1 to TRBJ2-1; TRBD2 aligns across 7 bases. The V gene end was trimmed by 9 bases and the J gene end by 5 bases; junction bases not matched to a gene: 6. The CDR3 sequence is 13 residues long. The germline V gene has CDR1 KGHDR and CDR2 SFDVKD. The CDR3 sequence is CATAGVRDNEQFF. CDR3 DNA sequence: TGTGCCACCGCGGGGGTAAGGGACAATGAGCAGTTCTTC.

The gene calls are TRBV14 and TRBJ2-7; a possible D gene is TRBD1 (6 bases). The CDR3 loop spans 13 amino acids. Deletions cut 0 bases from V and 3 bases from J, with 6 bases between. Germline V gene lookup returns CDR1 SGHDN and CDR2 FVKESK. The CDR3 loop is CASSQDRGYEQYF. The CDR3 nucleotides read TGTGCCAGCAGCCAAGACAGGGGCTACGAGCAGTACTTC.

V and J are TRBV11-2 and TRBJ2-1; tentative D call: TRBD1 (5 bases). This CDR3 contains 13 residues. V lost 6 bases and J lost 2, with 8 bases in between. Per the germline V gene, CDR1 is SGHAT and CDR2 is FQNNGV. CDR3 sequence reads: CASRMDTYNEQFF. CDR3 DNA sequence: TGTGCCAGCAGAATGGACACCTACAATGAGCAGTTCTTC.

The rearrangement joins TRBV18 to TRBJ1-2; 7 nucleotides agree with TRBD1. V gave up 8 bases and J gave up 3 bases; unmatched junction bases: 6. This CDR3 contains 13 residues. The germline V gene has CDR1 KGHSH and CDR2 LQKENI. CDR3 bases: TGTGCCAGCACCAAGGGGGCAGACTATGGCTACACCTTC. It translates to CASTKGADYGYTF.

J is TRBJ2-3 and V is TRBV18, with 9 nucleotides matching TRBD2. The CDR3 extends over 17 amino acids. Germline V lookup: CDR1 KGHSH, CDR2 LQKENI. V shed 2 bases, J shed 5 bases, and the junction held 11 bases outside the gene matches. In DNA, the CDR3 is TGTGCCAGCTCACCATTCCTTCGCGGGGGGGCCAAAGATACGCAGTATTTT. It encodes CASSPFLRGGAKDTQYF. The full variable domain, with the rest looked up from reference TRBV18 and TRBJ2-3, is NAGVMQNPRHLVRRRGQEARLRCSPMKGHSHVYWYRQLPEEGLKFMVYLQKENIIDESGMPKERFSAEFPKEGPSILRIQQVVRGDSAAYFCASSPFLRGGAKDTQYFGPGTRLTVL.

This chain uses TRBV29-1 with TRBJ2-5, with 8 bases lining up with TRBD2. J was trimmed by 6 bases and V by 0 bases; bases with no gene match: 9. Looked up from germline, CDR1 is SQVTM and CDR2 is ANQGSEA. The CDR3 consists of 15 residues. CDR3 amino acids: CSVEDTTAGGQTQYF. The CDR3 region has the DNA TGCAGCGTTGAAGATACCACCGCGGGAGGTCAGACCCAGTACTTC.

The V call is TRBV7-9, the J call TRBJ1-5, with D possibly being TRBD1 (5 bases). The V gene's germline CDR1 is SEHNR and CDR2 FQNEAQ (reference sequence). This CDR3 is 15 amino acids long. Trimming took 5 bases from V and 2 from J, leaving 13 bases between them. The CDR3 here is CASSTGGGGNQPQHF. CDR3 bases: TGTGCCAGCAGCACGGGGGGAGGGGGCAATCAGCCCCAGCATTTT.

The chain couples TRBV6-6 to TRBJ2-7, with a possible D match to TRBD1 (6 bases). Germline assignment: CDR1 MNHNY and CDR2 SVGAGI (reference sequence). The CDR3 extends over 14 amino acids. V lost 0 bases, J lost 0 bases, and 6 bases lay in between. The CDR3 DNA reads as TGTGCCAGCAGTTACTCGGACAGCTCCTACGAGCAGTACTTC. This gives the protein CASSYSDSSYEQYF.

The chain employs TRBV7-9 and TRBJ1-2; D remains ambiguous. V dropped 6 bases and J dropped 8 bases, with 7 bases sitting between them. Germline values: CDR1 SEHNR, CDR2 FQNEAQ (reference sequence). CDR3 size: 10 residues. The CDR3 sequence is CASRKEGYTF. Here the CDR3 DNA reads TGTGCCAGCAGGAAAGAGGGCTACACCTTC.

The chain carries TRBV4-2 and TRBJ2-1; TRBD2 is a possible D gene (6 bases). From germline, CDR1 is LGHNA and CDR2 YNFKEQ. This CDR3 is built from 16 residues. Trimming removed 1 base from V and 14 bases from J, with 24 bases in between. CDR3 in DNA: TGTGCCAGCAGCCAAGGGTATCCGGGACTTCTTACGGGGGAGTTCTTC. Translation: CASSQGYPGLLTGEFF.

V and J are TRBV9 and TRBJ2-2; TRBD1 matches at 7 bases. The CDR3 runs to 17 residues. Losses at the gene ends were 0 bases for V and 1 base for J; bases not matched to a gene: 6. Germline V gene data show CDR1 as SGDLS and CDR2 as YYNGEE. CDR3 coding DNA: TGTGCCAGCAGCGTAGCCCCGAGACAGGGGAACACCGGGGAGCTGTTTTTT. It is translated as CASSVAPRQGNTGELFF.